The entry that follows covers one T cell receptor beta chain sequence. The entry originates in a study of sequential checkpoint blockade in melanoma. Study-wide context: About two dozen patients had tumor biopsies before treatment and at week 13.

Stated treatment: randomized to nivolumab then ipilimumab (arm A) or the reverse (arm B). The CDR3 runs to 15 residues. CDR1 is LNHDA and CDR2 is SQIVND in the germline V gene (reference sequence). V was cut by 8 bases and J by 3 bases, with 19 bases left in between. The assay was immunoSEQ multiplex PCR, and TCRdb's table has in-frame clones only and misses some. The data contain about 2,800 clones, 20% to 30% of them seen just once; the ten biggest clones take up about 11%. Sequenced here: tumor tissue (inferred from file names), sampled from a patient given nivolumab and ipilimumab in sequence. This receptor was taken from a human donor with melanoma. The chain carries TRBV19 and TRBJ1-1, with no clear D. As DNA, the CDR3 is TGTGCCAGTTTCGACCGATTCTCTGGGGACACTGAAGCTTTCTTT. Its protein product is CASFDRFSGDTEAFF.